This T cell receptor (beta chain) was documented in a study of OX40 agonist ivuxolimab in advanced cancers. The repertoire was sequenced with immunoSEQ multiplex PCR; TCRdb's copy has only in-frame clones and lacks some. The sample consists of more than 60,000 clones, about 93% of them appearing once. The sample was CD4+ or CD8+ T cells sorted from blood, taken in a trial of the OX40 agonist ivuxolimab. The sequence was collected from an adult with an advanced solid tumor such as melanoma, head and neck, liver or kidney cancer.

In nucleotides, the CDR3 is TGTGCCAGTAGTTGGACTGACCCCTATGGCTACACCTTC. Amino acid sequence: CASSWTDPYGYTF. J is TRBJ1-2 and V is TRBV19; D gene uncertain. Trimming removed 5 bases at V and 4 bases at J, with 11 bases between. Germline V gene data show CDR1 as LNHDA and CDR2 as SQIVND (reference sequence). The CDR3 runs to 13 residues.